One and the same sample provided the 2 T cell receptor beta chains below, sequenced in a study of blood T cells in healthy people across ages. A J-beta primer mix and a sample-barcoded 5' primer were used in a second PCR of roughly 6 to 12 cycles. TCRdb passed the 5' RACE reads through MiXCR, listing each CDR3 protein once. The sample has under 1,000,000 distinct CDR3 sequences; roughly 46% are singletons. Sequencing used blood. These receptors originate from a man older than 75 in good health.

There are many counts of this clonotype. The rearrangement links TRBV24-1 to TRBJ2-1; TRBD1 matches at 9 bases. This CDR3 has 19 residues. Looked up from germline, CDR1 is KGHDR and CDR2 is SFDVKD. Losses at the gene ends were 5 bases for V and 1 base for J; bases not matched to a gene: 14. The CDR3 DNA sequence: TGTGCCACCAGTGCCCTTACAGGGGGCGAACATTTGTCCTACAATGAGCAGTTCTTC. It translates to CATSALTGGEHLSYNEQFF.

The gene calls are TRBV28 and TRBJ1-4, with D unresolved. The V and J ends lost 7 bases and 0 bases respectively, with 9 bases between them. The CDR3 is 14 residues long. Germline CDR1 reads MDHEN; CDR2 reads SYDVKM. CDR3: CASNPYTTNEKLFF. CDR3 in DNA: TGTGCCAGCAACCCGTACACAACTAATGAAAAACTGTTTTTT.